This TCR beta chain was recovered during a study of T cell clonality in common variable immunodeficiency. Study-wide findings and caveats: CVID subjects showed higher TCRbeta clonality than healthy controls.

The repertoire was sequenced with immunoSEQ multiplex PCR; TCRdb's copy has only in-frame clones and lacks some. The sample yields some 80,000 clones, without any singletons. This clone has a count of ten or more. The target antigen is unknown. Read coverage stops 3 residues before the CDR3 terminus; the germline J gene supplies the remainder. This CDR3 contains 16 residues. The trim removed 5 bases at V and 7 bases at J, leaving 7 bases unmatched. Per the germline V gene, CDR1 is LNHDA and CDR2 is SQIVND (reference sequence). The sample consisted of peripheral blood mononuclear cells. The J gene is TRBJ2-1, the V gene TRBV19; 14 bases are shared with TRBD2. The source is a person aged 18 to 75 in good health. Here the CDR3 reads CASSAGWTSGRNEQFF. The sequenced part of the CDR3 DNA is TGTGCCAGTAGTGCTGGGTGGACTAGCGGGAGGAATGAG.